One T cell receptor beta chain is described in this entry. Its antigen is as yet unknown. The CDR3 is 16 residues long. The germline V gene encodes CDR1 LNHNV and CDR2 YYDKDF (reference sequence). The V and J ends lost 0 bases and 4 bases respectively, with 12 bases between them. The data belong to a study of shared clonotypes between healthy human individuals. Sequenced by immunoSEQ multiplex PCR; TCRdb stores in-frame clones only, minus some. The sample lists around 1.5 million clones, approximately 98% seen once, with approximately 0.45% in the top ten. General study points: It was anticipated that sequencing depth would influence how many clonotypes donors shared. The sole specimen, blood, was sampled, and tissue repertoires likely differ.

The chain is built from TRBV15 and TRBJ2-2, with D possibly being TRBD2 (5 bases). The sequenced sample consisted of naive CD4+ T cells sorted from blood. Subset reported: CD45RA+ positively selected. The clonotype comes from a man under 40 in good health. CDR3 in amino acids: CATSREPLASTGELFF. The DNA of the CDR3 is TGTGCCACCAGCAGAGAGCCCCTAGCATCCACCGGGGAGCTGTTTTTT. The variable domain in full, completed from reference TRBV15 and TRBJ2-2, reads DAMVIQNPRYQVTQFGKPVTLSCSQTLNHNVMYWYQQKSSQAPKLLFHYYDKDFNNEADTPDNFQSRRPNTSFCFLDIRSPGLGDTAMYLCATSREPLASTGELFFGEGSRLTVL.